Listed below are T cell receptor beta chains from one sample, sequenced in a study of OX40 agonist ivuxolimab in advanced cancers. Generated by immunoSEQ multiplex PCR, the TCRdb table keeps only in-frame clones and is missing some. The sample has tens of thousands of clones, approximately 81% seen once. The sample was CD4+ or CD8+ T cells sorted from blood, taken in a trial of the OX40 agonist ivuxolimab. The receptors come from an adult with an advanced solid tumor such as melanoma, head and neck, liver or kidney cancer. The CDR3 runs from the conserved cysteine through the conserved F or W. The D gene is left open where the match is weak. Size is omitted from some rows. Given values are once, few, many or a class for expanded clones.

CDR3aa	CDR3nt	j_gene	abundance	v_gene	d_gene
CSSGYQETQYF	TGCAGCTCTGGTTATCAAGAGACCCAGTACTTC	TRBJ2-5	.	TRBV29-1	.
CASSFLIQGAGVISSYEQYF	TGTGCCAGCAGTTTCTTAATTCAAGGGGCAGGGGTAATTTCCTCCTACGAGCAGTACTTC	TRBJ2-7	.	TRBV28	.
CASSLTASNTEAFF	TGTGCCAGCAGCTTAACGGCCAGCAACACTGAAGCTTTCTTT	TRBJ1-1	medium-sized	TRBV7-6	.
CASSPSHGANYGYTF	TGTGCCAGCAGTCCCTCCCATGGGGCTAACTATGGCTACACCTTC	TRBJ1-2	.	TRBV27	.
CASSIIPTGAPYRSNQPQHF	TGTGCCAGTAGTATCATTCCGACAGGGGCTCCTTATAGAAGCAATCAGCCCCAGCATTTT	TRBJ1-5	.	TRBV19	TRBD1
CASSLWYREALNTEAFF	TGTGCCAGCAGCTTGTGGTATAGGGAGGCGCTGAACACTGAAGCTTTCTTT	TRBJ1-1	.	TRBV5-8	.
CASSHIASGLSDGELFF	TGCGCCAGCAGTCATATCGCCTCCGGACTCTCGGACGGGGAGCTGTTTTTT	TRBJ2-2	.	TRBV23-1	.
CATRPGLSYEQYF	TGTGCCACCAGACCGGGACTCTCTTACGAGCAGTACTTC	TRBJ2-7	.	TRBV6-6	.
CASSLIGGAAGETQYF	TGCGCCAGCAGCCTAATCGGAGGGGCTGCGGGGGAGACCCAGTACTTC	TRBJ2-5	.	TRBV4-1	.
CAWGTGVQDTQYF	TGTGCCTGGGGGACGGGAGTCCAAGATACGCAGTATTTT	TRBJ2-3	once	TRBV30	.
CSVDYKNTEAFF	TGCAGCGTTGATTACAAGAACACTGAAGCTTTCTTT	TRBJ1-1	few	TRBV29-1	.